Listed here are 8 T cell receptor beta chains from one sample, sequenced in a study of OX40 agonist ivuxolimab in advanced cancers. Libraries were prepared by immunoSEQ multiplex PCR; TCRdb keeps only in-frame clonotypes and omits some of them. The profile covers around 63,000 clones, with 80% to 90% appearing a single time and 11% taken by the ten largest. The input for sequencing was CD4+ or CD8+ T cells sorted from blood, taken in a trial of the OX40 agonist ivuxolimab. Receptor source: an adult with an advanced solid tumor such as melanoma, head and neck, liver or kidney cancer.

This clone showed up just a few times. The chain employs TRBV2 and TRBJ2-7; unclear D gene. The germline V gene has CDR1 SNHLY and CDR2 FYNNEI. This CDR3 contains 13 residues. Trimming shortened V by 4 bases and J by 3 bases, and 10 bases separated the two germline ends. The CDR3 DNA is TGTGCCAGCAGTGCAGTTTGGGACTACGAGCAGTACTTC. Translation gives CASSAVWDYEQYF.

The chain combines TRBV10-3 with TRBJ2-1; D is possibly TRBD1 or TRBD2 (7 bases each). The germline CDR1 and CDR2 sequences are ENHRY and SYGVKD. The CDR3 has 18 residues. Deletions cut 5 bases from V and 0 bases from J, with 20 bases between. CDR3 protein: CAISSSQGGGSSYNEQFF. In DNA, the CDR3 is TGTGCCATCAGTTCCTCCCAGGGGGGAGGGAGCTCCTACAATGAGCAGTTCTTC.

This clone was seen only once. The junction shows a germline mismatch at one end, possibly a read error. The rearrangement joins TRBV28 to TRBJ2-7; D perhaps matches TRBD2 (6 bases). The germline V gene has CDR1 MDHEN and CDR2 SYDVKM. The CDR3 is made up of 15 amino acids. The CDR3 DNA follows: TGTGCCAGCAGCCCTCCGGGAGCCTCGTCCTCCGAGCAGTACTTC. As protein: CASSPPGASSSEQYF. Combining the CDR3 with reference TRBV28 and TRBJ2-7 gives the whole variable domain DVKVTQSSRYLVKRTGEKVFLECVQDMDHENMFWYRQDPGLGLRLIYFSYDVKMKEKGDIPEGYSVSREKKERFSLILESASTNQTSMYLCASSPPGASSSEQYFGPGTRLTVT.

The gene calls are TRBV5-1 and TRBJ1-5; D gene ambiguous. The CDR3 consists of 15 residues. Germline CDR1 reads SGHRS; CDR2 reads YFSETQ. Trimming stripped 4 bases from V and 0 bases from J, with 11 bases between. The CDR3 here is CASSEGPYSNQPQHF. The CDR3, as DNA: TGCGCCAGCAGCGAAGGGCCCTATAGCAATCAGCCCCAGCATTTT.

Notes on this clone: At one boundary the junction diverges from the germline segment, which might be a read error. V is TRBV2 and J is TRBJ2-5, with 13 bases identical to TRBD2. Germline V gene data show CDR1 as SNHLY and CDR2 as FYNNEI. The CDR3 loop spans 15 amino acids. The CDR3, as DNA: TGTGCCAGCAGTGAAGCGACCGGGACTAGCGGGGTATGGGACTTC. Amino acids: CASSEATGTSGVWDF.

The chain uses TRBV6-1 and TRBJ2-1, with D maybe TRBD2 (5 bases). Looked up from germline, CDR1 is MNHNS and CDR2 is SASEGT. The CDR3 has 14 amino acids. Trimming left V 2 bases short and J 7 bases short, with 12 bases between. CDR3 sequence: CASSEYGRRNEQFF. CDR3 nucleotides: TGTGCCAGCAGTGAATATGGCAGGAGGAATGAGCAGTTCTTC.

This clone appeared once. The gene calls are TRBV5-4 and TRBJ1-1, with 7 bases aligning to TRBD1. This CDR3 contains 12 residues. Germline V gives CDR1 SGHNT, CDR2 YYREEE (reference sequence). V lost 7 bases and J lost 3; bases outside the gene matches: 3. The CDR3 DNA follows: TGTGCCAGCCAGGGGGAGGACACTGAAGCTTTCTTT. Translation: CASQGEDTEAFF.

This clone has just a few counts. The V gene is TRBV5-1, the J gene TRBJ2-1, with unresolved D. This CDR3 has 14 amino acids. Trimming shortened V by 3 bases and J by 5 bases, and 12 bases separated the two germline ends. The V gene's germline CDR1 is SGHRS and CDR2 YFSETQ. The CDR3 spells CASSSFRADNEQFF. In nucleotides, the CDR3 is TGCGCCAGCAGCTCCTTCCGGGCGGACAATGAGCAGTTCTTC.